The 8 T cell receptor beta chains below were found in one sample sequenced in a study of cytomegalovirus exposure and HLA in healthy donors. PCR employed 60 Vbeta and 13 Jbeta primers. Method: immunoSEQ multiplex PCR; TCRdb's copy keeps in-frame clones and lacks some. The table lists over 100,000 clones, about 61% of them singletons, with 2.2% in the top ten. Sequencing was performed on PBMCs. The receptor set was obtained from a young woman in good health and CMV-seronegative.

The chain recombines TRBV7-2 with TRBJ2-1; D might be TRBD2 (6 bases). The germline V gene encodes CDR1 SGHTA and CDR2 FQGNSA. V was clipped by 5 bases and J by 4 bases, with 12 bases between them. The length of the CDR3 is 14 residues. This CDR3 reads CASSGRPGYNEQFF. CDR3 bases: TGTGCCAGCAGCGGGAGGCCGGGGTACAATGAGCAGTTCTTC.

The chain carries TRBV28 and TRBJ2-7, with 7 bases that match TRBD2. CDR1 is MDHEN, CDR2 SYDVKM, per germline. After removal of 10 bases from V and 0 bases from J, the junction contained 15 bases not matched to a gene. The CDR3 runs to 16 residues. The CDR3 DNA follows: TGTGCCACCGTCTCCCCCCTAGGCGGGGGCTCCTACGAGCAGTACTTC. Protein: CATVSPLGGGSYEQYF.

This sequence joins TRBV7-9 and TRBJ2-2, with D tentatively TRBD2 (5 bases). The CDR3 spans 16 residues. Germline V lookup: CDR1 SEHNR, CDR2 FQNEAQ (reference sequence). V lost 5 bases and J 0 bases, leaving 13 bases between the germline ends. CDR3 region: CASSRGMTSNTGELFF. For the CDR3, the DNA is TGTGCCAGCAGCCGAGGGATGACATCGAACACCGGGGAGCTGTTTTTT.

A few counts support this clone. The DNA for the CDR3 is TGTGCCAGCACCCTCCGACAGGGCTCAGATACGCAGTATTTT. Translated: CASTLRQGSDTQYF. V is TRBV6-6 and J is TRBJ2-3; 7 bases map to TRBD1. From germline, CDR1 is MNHNY and CDR2 SVGAGI (reference sequence). Trimming took 7 bases from V and 4 from J; bases not matched to a gene: 8. The CDR3 runs to 14 residues.

The chain carries TRBV27 and TRBJ1-1; D ambiguous. The CDR3 sequence is 13 residues long. Trimming pared 3 bases from V and 6 bases from J, leaving 11 bases between. Germline V lookup: CDR1 MNHEY, CDR2 SMNVEV (reference sequence). CDR3 protein: CASSFGIRAEAFF. Here the CDR3 DNA reads TGTGCCAGCAGTTTCGGTATCCGGGCTGAAGCTTTCTTT.

The chain is built from TRBV28 and TRBJ1-6, with TRBD1 matching 7 bases. Germline V gene data show CDR1 as MDHEN and CDR2 as SYDVKM. V shed 6 bases and J 6 bases; nucleotides not matched to a gene: 8. This CDR3 contains 15 residues. The chain's CDR3 is CASSGLTGFNSPLHF. The CDR3 region has the DNA TGTGCCAGCAGCGGACTGACAGGGTTTAATTCACCCCTCCACTTT.

The chain joins TRBV7-8 to TRBJ1-4; tentatively, D is TRBD1 (5 bases). The CDR3 is 14 amino acids. Germline V gene lookup returns CDR1 SGHVS and CDR2 FQNEAQ. Deletions cut 0 bases from V and 7 bases from J, with 9 bases between. CDR3 amino acids: CASSLAGASEKLFF. As DNA, the CDR3 is TGTGCCAGCAGCTTAGCAGGGGCGTCTGAAAAACTGTTTTTT.

The CDR3 DNA reads as TGCAGTGCTGCTAATGACTATGGCTACACCTTC. Protein sequence: CSAANDYGYTF. The V and J genes are TRBV20-1 and TRBJ1-2, with D hard to call. Trimming left V 5 bases short and J 3 bases short, with 7 bases between. The CDR3 totals 11 residues. Germline CDR1 reads DFQATT; CDR2 reads SNEGSKA (reference sequence).